The 3 T cell receptor beta chains below were found in one sample sequenced in a study of response to subunit inactivated influenza vaccine. Each CDR3 protein gets one entry after TCRdb re-called the RT-PCR reads with MiXCR. The data hold 400,000 to 650,000 distinct CDR3 sequences, with approximately 7.7% observed a single time. Sequenced here: PBMCs from blood, sampled around 25 months after vaccination. The receptors here all came from a man aged 50 to 69 who received an inactivated influenza vaccine.

This chain joins TRBV2 and TRBJ1-1, with D tentatively TRBD1 (6 bases). The CDR3 extends over 14 amino acids. CDR1 is SNHLY and CDR2 is FYNNEI in the germline V gene. The ends were cut back, 5 bases at V and 0 bases at J, with 10 bases in the middle. CDR3 amino acids: CASSRQEMNTEAFF. CDR3 coding DNA: TGTGCCAGCAGTCGACAGGAAATGAACACTGAAGCTTTCTTT.

This clonotype has a count of ten or more. This chain uses TRBV6-2 or TRBV6-3 with TRBJ2-7; D gene unclear. This CDR3 has 13 residues. The germline V gene has CDR1 MNHEY and CDR2 SVGEGT. V lost 5 bases and J 5 bases, leaving 13 bases between the germline ends. As DNA, the CDR3 is TGTGCCAGCAGTCTCGTGAAGTGGGACGAGCAGTACTTC. Translation gives CASSLVKWDEQYF.

This clonotype was counted a few times. DNA for the CDR3: TGTGCCAGCAGTCACCGGACAGGCACCTACACCTTC. Translated: CASSHRTGTYTF. The gene calls are TRBV6-5 and TRBJ1-2, with TRBD1 matching 7 bases. Germline V CDR1 and CDR2: MNHEY, SVGAGI. Trimming cost V 5 bases and J 10 bases; bases outside gene matches: 7. CDR3 length: 12 residues.